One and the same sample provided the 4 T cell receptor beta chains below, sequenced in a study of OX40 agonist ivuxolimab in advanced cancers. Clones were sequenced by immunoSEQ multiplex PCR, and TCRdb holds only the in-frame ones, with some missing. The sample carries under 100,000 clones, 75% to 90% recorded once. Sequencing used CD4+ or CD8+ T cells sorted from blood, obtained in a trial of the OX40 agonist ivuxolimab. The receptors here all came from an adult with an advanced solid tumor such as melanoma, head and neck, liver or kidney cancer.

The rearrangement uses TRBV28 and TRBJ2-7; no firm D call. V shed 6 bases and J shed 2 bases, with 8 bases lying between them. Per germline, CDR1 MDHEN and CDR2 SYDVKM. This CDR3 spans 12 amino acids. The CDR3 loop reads CASSQDPYEQYF. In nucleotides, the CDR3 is TGTGCCAGCAGCCAGGACCCCTACGAGCAGTACTTC. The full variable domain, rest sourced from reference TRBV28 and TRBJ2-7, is DVKVTQSSRYLVKRTGEKVFLECVQDMDHENMFWYRQDPGLGLRLIYFSYDVKMKEKGDIPEGYSVSREKKERFSLILESASTNQTSMYLCASSQDPYEQYFGPGTRLTVT.

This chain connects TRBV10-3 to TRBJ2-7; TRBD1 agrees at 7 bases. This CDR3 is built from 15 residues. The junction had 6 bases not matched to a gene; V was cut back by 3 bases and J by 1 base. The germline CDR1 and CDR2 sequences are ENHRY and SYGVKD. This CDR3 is CAISERTGASYEQYF. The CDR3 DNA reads TGTGCCATCAGTGAAAGGACAGGAGCGTCCTACGAGCAGTACTTC.

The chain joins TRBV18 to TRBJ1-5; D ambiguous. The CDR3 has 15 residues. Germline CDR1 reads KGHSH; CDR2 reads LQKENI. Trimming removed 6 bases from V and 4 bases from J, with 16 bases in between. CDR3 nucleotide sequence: TGTGCCAGCTCCCCCTCGAGCGCGGGAAATCAGCCCCAGCATTTT. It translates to CASSPSSAGNQPQHF.

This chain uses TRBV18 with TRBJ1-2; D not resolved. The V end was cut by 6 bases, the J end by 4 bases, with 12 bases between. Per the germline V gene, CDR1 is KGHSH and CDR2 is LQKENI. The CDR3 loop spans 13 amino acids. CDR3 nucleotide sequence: TGTGCCAGCTCCCTCGCTGGGGTCTATGGCTACACCTTC. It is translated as CASSLAGVYGYTF.